This TCR beta chain derives from a study of blood T cell repertoires in COVID-19. Turning to the study itself: Acute and convalescent COVID-19 specimens originated in the United States, Italy and Spain. PBMCs, B-cell-depleted T cells, or T cells were the source of the cDNA or gDNA that made up the material.

The CDR3 loop spans 13 amino acids. V lost 3 bases, J lost 2 bases, and 5 bases lay in between. Germline V gene sequence: CDR1 SEHNR, CDR2 FQNEAQ (reference sequence). In the original analysis: Reference gene primer amplification gave estimated nucleated cell counts. Measured with immunoSEQ multiplex PCR; TCRdb has only the in-frame clones, and not every one. From that table come the V and J calls and clone size; the DNA was used to work out D and trimming. There are tens of thousands of clones in the sample; around 84% occur only once, and more than 2.5% lies in the top ten. The clonotype comes from a man aged 50-59 years with acute or convalescent COVID-19. V usage is TRBV7-9 and J usage is TRBJ2-1; D unclear. Sequences were obtained from peripheral blood. The CDR3 here is CASSFDTYNEQFF. In DNA, the CDR3 is TGTGCCAGCAGCTTCGACACCTACAATGAGCAGTTCTTC.